This is a list of T cell receptor beta chains from one sample in a study of OX40 agonist ivuxolimab in advanced cancers. The repertoire was sequenced with immunoSEQ multiplex PCR; TCRdb's copy has only in-frame clones and lacks some. The profile shows approximately 54,000 clones, approximately 91% of them singletons. Sequences were derived from CD4+ or CD8+ T cells sorted from blood, sampled in a trial of the OX40 agonist ivuxolimab. The receptor set was obtained from an adult with an advanced solid tumor such as melanoma, head and neck, liver or kidney cancer. CDR3s include the opening cysteine and the closing phenylalanine or tryptophan. Each record gives: J gene, V gene, D gene, CDR3 length, clone size, CDR3 protein, CDR3 DNA. A D gene is named only where the DNA matches it firmly. Not every row has a clone size; where given, it reads once, few, many or a size class.

j_gene: TRBJ1-1
v_gene: TRBV6-4
d_gene: -
len: 14
abundance: once
CDR3aa: CASSARSVGTEAFF
CDR3nt: TGTGCCAGCAGTGCCCGATCTGTGGGCACTGAAGCTTTCTTT

j_gene: TRBJ2-3
v_gene: TRBV7-9
d_gene: -
len: 14
abundance: -
CDR3aa: CASRTGGVTDTQYF
CDR3nt: TGTGCCAGCAGGACGGGGGGCGTCACAGATACGCAGTATTTT

j_gene: TRBJ2-3
v_gene: TRBV7-9
d_gene: -
len: 15
abundance: -
CDR3aa: CASSQGGFGTDTQYF
CDR3nt: TGTGCCAGCTCTCAGGGGGGCTTCGGCACAGATACGCAGTATTTT

j_gene: TRBJ1-2
v_gene: TRBV7-9
d_gene: -
len: 15
abundance: -
CDR3aa: CASSLPLTGAYGYTF
CDR3nt: TGTGCCAGCAGCTTACCATTAACAGGCGCCTATGGCTACACCTTC

j_gene: TRBJ2-3
v_gene: TRBV29-1
d_gene: -
len: 12
abundance: -
CDR3aa: CSVELSTDTQYF
CDR3nt: TGCAGCGTTGAATTGAGCACAGATACGCAGTATTTT

j_gene: TRBJ2-1
v_gene: TRBV9
d_gene: -
len: 15
abundance: -
CDR3aa: CASSRDGSSYNEQFF
CDR3nt: TGTGCCAGCAGCCGGGACGGCAGCTCCTACAATGAGCAGTTCTTC

j_gene: TRBJ1-2
v_gene: TRBV30
d_gene: -
len: 14
abundance: once
CDR3aa: CAWSVQAGRVGYTF
CDR3nt: TGTGCCTGGAGTGTACAGGCCGGCCGGGTTGGCTACACCTTC

j_gene: TRBJ2-3
v_gene: TRBV18
d_gene: TRBD1
len: 15
abundance: once
CDR3aa: CASSPDRVGPDTQYF
CDR3nt: TGTGCCAGCTCCCCGGACAGGGTAGGCCCAGATACGCAGTATTTT

j_gene: TRBJ1-1
v_gene: TRBV5-4
d_gene: TRBD1
len: 17
abundance: -
CDR3aa: CASSFPPGGDGDTEAFF
CDR3nt: TGTGCCAGCAGTTTCCCTCCAGGGGGCGACGGGGACACTGAAGCTTTCTTT

j_gene: TRBJ2-3
v_gene: TRBV5-4
d_gene: -
len: 13
abundance: -
CDR3aa: CASSLASLDTQYF
CDR3nt: TGTGCCAGCAGCTTGGCCTCTCTAGATACGCAGTATTTT

j_gene: TRBJ2-1
v_gene: TRBV19
d_gene: TRBD1
len: 16
abundance: -
CDR3aa: CASSIRLTGGLDEQFF
CDR3nt: TGTGCCAGTAGTATTAGGTTGACAGGGGGCTTGGATGAGCAGTTCTTC

j_gene: TRBJ1-2
v_gene: TRBV10-3
d_gene: -
len: 13
abundance: -
CDR3aa: CAISSREDYGYTF
CDR3nt: TGTGCCATCAGTAGCAGGGAAGATTATGGCTACACCTTC

j_gene: TRBJ2-2
v_gene: TRBV29-1
d_gene: TRBD2
len: 15
abundance: -
CDR3aa: CSARTSGGATGELFF
CDR3nt: TGCAGCGCCAGGACTAGCGGGGGGGCAACCGGGGAGCTGTTTTTT

j_gene: TRBJ2-7
v_gene: TRBV18
d_gene: -
len: 14
abundance: -
CDR3aa: CASSRTVSSYEQYF
CDR3nt: TGTGCCAGCTCACGGACAGTAAGCTCCTACGAGCAGTACTTC

j_gene: TRBJ1-3
v_gene: TRBV5-1
d_gene: -
len: 15
abundance: -
CDR3aa: CASSLDTGTGNTIYF
CDR3nt: TGCGCCAGCAGCTTGGATACAGGTACTGGAAACACCATATATTTT

j_gene: TRBJ2-6
v_gene: TRBV7-3
d_gene: -
len: 16
abundance: -
CDR3aa: CASSFQVASGANVLTF
CDR3nt: TGTGCCAGCAGCTTCCAGGTGGCCTCTGGGGCCAACGTCCTGACTTTC

j_gene: TRBJ1-5
v_gene: TRBV5-6
d_gene: -
len: 14
abundance: -
CDR3aa: CASSLGRGNQPQHF
CDR3nt: TGTGCCAGCAGCTTGGGCAGGGGCAATCAGCCCCAGCATTTT

j_gene: TRBJ1-5
v_gene: TRBV6-5
d_gene: -
len: 15
abundance: -
CDR3aa: CASSYYGDGRQPQHF
CDR3nt: TGTGCCAGCAGTTACTATGGGGACGGTCGTCAGCCCCAGCATTTT

j_gene: TRBJ2-5
v_gene: TRBV2
d_gene: -
len: 12
abundance: -
CDR3aa: CASGENQETQYF
CDR3nt: TGTGCCAGCGGGGAGAACCAAGAGACCCAGTACTTC

j_gene: TRBJ2-2
v_gene: TRBV9
d_gene: -
len: 14
abundance: -
CDR3aa: CASSVASGSGELFF
CDR3nt: TGTGCCAGCAGCGTGGCTTCGGGATCCGGGGAGCTGTTTTTT

j_gene: TRBJ1-2
v_gene: TRBV18
d_gene: -
len: 10
abundance: few
CDR3aa: CASSLSGYTF
CDR3nt: TGTGCCAGCTCACTTTCTGGCTACACCTTC

j_gene: TRBJ1-4
v_gene: TRBV9
d_gene: TRBD1
len: 16
abundance: -
CDR3aa: CASSVGQGATNEKLFF
CDR3nt: TGTGCCAGCAGCGTTGGACAGGGGGCAACTAATGAAAAACTGTTTTTT

j_gene: TRBJ2-3
v_gene: TRBV5-8
d_gene: TRBD2
len: 16
abundance: -
CDR3aa: CASSLATGGATDTQYF
CDR3nt: TGTGCCAGCAGCTTGGCCACGGGGGGGGCCACAGATACGCAGTATTTT

j_gene: TRBJ1-3
v_gene: TRBV19
d_gene: -
len: 17
abundance: -
CDR3aa: CASSDVLFLSSGNTIYF
CDR3nt: TGTGCCAGTAGTGACGTACTTTTCCTATCTTCTGGAAACACCATATATTTT

j_gene: TRBJ1-5
v_gene: TRBV15
d_gene: TRBD1
len: 16
abundance: -
CDR3aa: CATSSGQENRNQPQHF
CDR3nt: TGTGCCACCAGCTCGGGACAGGAGAATCGCAATCAGCCCCAGCATTTT

j_gene: TRBJ1-2
v_gene: TRBV5-6
d_gene: -
len: 16
abundance: once
CDR3aa: CASSLSWDTSNYGYTF
CDR3nt: TGTGCCAGCAGCTTGAGTTGGGACACATCTAACTATGGCTACACCTTC

j_gene: TRBJ1-2
v_gene: TRBV9
d_gene: -
len: 15
abundance: few
CDR3aa: CASSVSIIPGGGYTF
CDR3nt: TGTGCCAGCAGCGTATCCATAATCCCGGGGGGCGGCTACACCTTC

j_gene: TRBJ2-5
v_gene: TRBV7-9
d_gene: TRBD2
len: 16
abundance: -
CDR3aa: CASSLGVSGRVETQYF
CDR3nt: TGTGCCAGCAGCTTAGGGGTCAGCGGGAGGGTAGAGACCCAGTACTTC

j_gene: TRBJ2-3
v_gene: TRBV7-6
d_gene: TRBD2
len: 15
abundance: -
CDR3aa: CASSLVAGGLDTQYF
CDR3nt: TGTGCCAGCAGCTTAGTAGCGGGGGGGCTTGATACGCAGTATTTT

j_gene: TRBJ2-2
v_gene: TRBV29-1
d_gene: TRBD1
len: 12
abundance: -
CDR3aa: CSVGQAVGELFF
CDR3nt: TGCAGCGTCGGACAGGCGGTCGGGGAGCTGTTTTTT

j_gene: TRBJ1-3
v_gene: TRBV28
d_gene: -
len: 13
abundance: -
CDR3aa: CASSLSTGNTIYF
CDR3nt: TGTGCCAGCAGTTTAAGCACCGGAAACACCATATATTTT

j_gene: TRBJ2-5
v_gene: TRBV19
d_gene: TRBD2
len: 15
abundance: -
CDR3aa: CASNHHGGGQETQYF
CDR3nt: TGTGCCAGTAACCATCATGGGGGGGGCCAAGAGACCCAGTACTTC

j_gene: TRBJ2-1
v_gene: TRBV18
d_gene: -
len: 10
abundance: -
CDR3aa: CASSPYEQFF
CDR3nt: TGTGCCAGCTCACCATATGAGCAGTTCTTC

j_gene: TRBJ1-3
v_gene: TRBV12-2
d_gene: -
len: 18
abundance: -
CDR3aa: CASRLEGTGGNSGNTIYF
CDR3nt: TGTGCAAGTCGCTTAGAAGGGACAGGGGGCAACTCTGGAAACACCATATATTTT

j_gene: TRBJ2-2
v_gene: TRBV7-7
d_gene: -
len: 18
abundance: -
CDR3aa: CASSLEGMGAANTGELFF
CDR3nt: TGTGCTAGCAGCTTAGAAGGGATGGGGGCAGCGAACACCGGGGAGCTGTTTTTT

j_gene: TRBJ2-5
v_gene: TRBV30
d_gene: TRBD2
len: 14
abundance: -
CDR3aa: CAWSSGGAGETQYF
CDR3nt: TGTGCCTGGAGTAGCGGGGGGGCCGGTGAGACCCAGTACTTC

j_gene: TRBJ2-3
v_gene: TRBV2
d_gene: -
len: 14
abundance: -
CDR3aa: CASSPDSERSTQYF
CDR3nt: TGTGCCAGCAGTCCCGACAGTGAGCGGAGTACGCAGTATTTT

j_gene: TRBJ2-7
v_gene: TRBV7-6
d_gene: TRBD1
len: 15
abundance: -
CDR3aa: CASSFGGTGTYEQYF
CDR3nt: TGTGCCAGCAGCTTTGGGGGGACAGGTACCTACGAGCAGTACTTC

j_gene: TRBJ2-1
v_gene: TRBV10-1
d_gene: -
len: 14
abundance: -
CDR3aa: CASSSGTATVEQFF
CDR3nt: TGCGCCAGCAGCTCCGGGACCGCCACAGTCGAGCAGTTCTTC